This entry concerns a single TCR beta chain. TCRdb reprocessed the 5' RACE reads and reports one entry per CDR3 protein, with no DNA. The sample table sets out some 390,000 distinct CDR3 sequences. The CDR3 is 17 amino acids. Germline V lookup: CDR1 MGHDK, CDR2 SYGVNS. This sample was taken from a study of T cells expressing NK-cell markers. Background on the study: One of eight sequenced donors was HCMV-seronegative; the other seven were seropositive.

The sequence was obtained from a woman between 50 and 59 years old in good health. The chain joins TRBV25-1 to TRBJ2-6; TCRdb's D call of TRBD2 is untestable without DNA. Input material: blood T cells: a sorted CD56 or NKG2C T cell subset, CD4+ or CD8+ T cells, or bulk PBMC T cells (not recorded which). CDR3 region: CASRRTSALSGANVLTF.